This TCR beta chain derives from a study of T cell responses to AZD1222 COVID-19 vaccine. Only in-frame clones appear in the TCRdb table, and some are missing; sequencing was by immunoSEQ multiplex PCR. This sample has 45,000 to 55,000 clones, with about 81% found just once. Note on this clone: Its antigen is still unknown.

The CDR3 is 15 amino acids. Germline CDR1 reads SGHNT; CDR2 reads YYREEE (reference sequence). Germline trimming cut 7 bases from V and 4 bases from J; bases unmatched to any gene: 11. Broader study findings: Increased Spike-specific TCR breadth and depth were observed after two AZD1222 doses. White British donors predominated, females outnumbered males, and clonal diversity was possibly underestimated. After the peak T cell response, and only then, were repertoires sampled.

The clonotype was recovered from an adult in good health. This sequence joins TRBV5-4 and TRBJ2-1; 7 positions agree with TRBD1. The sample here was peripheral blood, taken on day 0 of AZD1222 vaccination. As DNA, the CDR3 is TGTGCCAGCGGAACTGGGGGACAGACTTACAATGAGCAGTTCTTC. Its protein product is CASGTGGQTYNEQFF. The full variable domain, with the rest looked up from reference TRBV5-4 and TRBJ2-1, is ETGVTQSPTHLIKTRGQQVTLRCSSQSGHNTVSWYQQALGQGPQFIFQYYREEENGRGNFPPRFSGLQFPNYSSELNVNALELDDSALYLCASGTGGQTYNEQFFGPGTRLTVL.